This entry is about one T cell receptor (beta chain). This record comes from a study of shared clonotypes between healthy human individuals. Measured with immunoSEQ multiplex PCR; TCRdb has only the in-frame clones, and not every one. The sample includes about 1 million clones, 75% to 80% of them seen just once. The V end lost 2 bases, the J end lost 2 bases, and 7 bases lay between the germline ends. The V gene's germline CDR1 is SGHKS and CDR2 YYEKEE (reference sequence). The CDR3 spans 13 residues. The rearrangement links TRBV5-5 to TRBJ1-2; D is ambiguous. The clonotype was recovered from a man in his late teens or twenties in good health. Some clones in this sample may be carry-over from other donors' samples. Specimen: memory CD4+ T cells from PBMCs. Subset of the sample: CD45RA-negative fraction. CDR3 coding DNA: TGTGCCAGCAGCTTAAACAGAAACTATGGCTACACCTTC. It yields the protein CASSLNRNYGYTF.